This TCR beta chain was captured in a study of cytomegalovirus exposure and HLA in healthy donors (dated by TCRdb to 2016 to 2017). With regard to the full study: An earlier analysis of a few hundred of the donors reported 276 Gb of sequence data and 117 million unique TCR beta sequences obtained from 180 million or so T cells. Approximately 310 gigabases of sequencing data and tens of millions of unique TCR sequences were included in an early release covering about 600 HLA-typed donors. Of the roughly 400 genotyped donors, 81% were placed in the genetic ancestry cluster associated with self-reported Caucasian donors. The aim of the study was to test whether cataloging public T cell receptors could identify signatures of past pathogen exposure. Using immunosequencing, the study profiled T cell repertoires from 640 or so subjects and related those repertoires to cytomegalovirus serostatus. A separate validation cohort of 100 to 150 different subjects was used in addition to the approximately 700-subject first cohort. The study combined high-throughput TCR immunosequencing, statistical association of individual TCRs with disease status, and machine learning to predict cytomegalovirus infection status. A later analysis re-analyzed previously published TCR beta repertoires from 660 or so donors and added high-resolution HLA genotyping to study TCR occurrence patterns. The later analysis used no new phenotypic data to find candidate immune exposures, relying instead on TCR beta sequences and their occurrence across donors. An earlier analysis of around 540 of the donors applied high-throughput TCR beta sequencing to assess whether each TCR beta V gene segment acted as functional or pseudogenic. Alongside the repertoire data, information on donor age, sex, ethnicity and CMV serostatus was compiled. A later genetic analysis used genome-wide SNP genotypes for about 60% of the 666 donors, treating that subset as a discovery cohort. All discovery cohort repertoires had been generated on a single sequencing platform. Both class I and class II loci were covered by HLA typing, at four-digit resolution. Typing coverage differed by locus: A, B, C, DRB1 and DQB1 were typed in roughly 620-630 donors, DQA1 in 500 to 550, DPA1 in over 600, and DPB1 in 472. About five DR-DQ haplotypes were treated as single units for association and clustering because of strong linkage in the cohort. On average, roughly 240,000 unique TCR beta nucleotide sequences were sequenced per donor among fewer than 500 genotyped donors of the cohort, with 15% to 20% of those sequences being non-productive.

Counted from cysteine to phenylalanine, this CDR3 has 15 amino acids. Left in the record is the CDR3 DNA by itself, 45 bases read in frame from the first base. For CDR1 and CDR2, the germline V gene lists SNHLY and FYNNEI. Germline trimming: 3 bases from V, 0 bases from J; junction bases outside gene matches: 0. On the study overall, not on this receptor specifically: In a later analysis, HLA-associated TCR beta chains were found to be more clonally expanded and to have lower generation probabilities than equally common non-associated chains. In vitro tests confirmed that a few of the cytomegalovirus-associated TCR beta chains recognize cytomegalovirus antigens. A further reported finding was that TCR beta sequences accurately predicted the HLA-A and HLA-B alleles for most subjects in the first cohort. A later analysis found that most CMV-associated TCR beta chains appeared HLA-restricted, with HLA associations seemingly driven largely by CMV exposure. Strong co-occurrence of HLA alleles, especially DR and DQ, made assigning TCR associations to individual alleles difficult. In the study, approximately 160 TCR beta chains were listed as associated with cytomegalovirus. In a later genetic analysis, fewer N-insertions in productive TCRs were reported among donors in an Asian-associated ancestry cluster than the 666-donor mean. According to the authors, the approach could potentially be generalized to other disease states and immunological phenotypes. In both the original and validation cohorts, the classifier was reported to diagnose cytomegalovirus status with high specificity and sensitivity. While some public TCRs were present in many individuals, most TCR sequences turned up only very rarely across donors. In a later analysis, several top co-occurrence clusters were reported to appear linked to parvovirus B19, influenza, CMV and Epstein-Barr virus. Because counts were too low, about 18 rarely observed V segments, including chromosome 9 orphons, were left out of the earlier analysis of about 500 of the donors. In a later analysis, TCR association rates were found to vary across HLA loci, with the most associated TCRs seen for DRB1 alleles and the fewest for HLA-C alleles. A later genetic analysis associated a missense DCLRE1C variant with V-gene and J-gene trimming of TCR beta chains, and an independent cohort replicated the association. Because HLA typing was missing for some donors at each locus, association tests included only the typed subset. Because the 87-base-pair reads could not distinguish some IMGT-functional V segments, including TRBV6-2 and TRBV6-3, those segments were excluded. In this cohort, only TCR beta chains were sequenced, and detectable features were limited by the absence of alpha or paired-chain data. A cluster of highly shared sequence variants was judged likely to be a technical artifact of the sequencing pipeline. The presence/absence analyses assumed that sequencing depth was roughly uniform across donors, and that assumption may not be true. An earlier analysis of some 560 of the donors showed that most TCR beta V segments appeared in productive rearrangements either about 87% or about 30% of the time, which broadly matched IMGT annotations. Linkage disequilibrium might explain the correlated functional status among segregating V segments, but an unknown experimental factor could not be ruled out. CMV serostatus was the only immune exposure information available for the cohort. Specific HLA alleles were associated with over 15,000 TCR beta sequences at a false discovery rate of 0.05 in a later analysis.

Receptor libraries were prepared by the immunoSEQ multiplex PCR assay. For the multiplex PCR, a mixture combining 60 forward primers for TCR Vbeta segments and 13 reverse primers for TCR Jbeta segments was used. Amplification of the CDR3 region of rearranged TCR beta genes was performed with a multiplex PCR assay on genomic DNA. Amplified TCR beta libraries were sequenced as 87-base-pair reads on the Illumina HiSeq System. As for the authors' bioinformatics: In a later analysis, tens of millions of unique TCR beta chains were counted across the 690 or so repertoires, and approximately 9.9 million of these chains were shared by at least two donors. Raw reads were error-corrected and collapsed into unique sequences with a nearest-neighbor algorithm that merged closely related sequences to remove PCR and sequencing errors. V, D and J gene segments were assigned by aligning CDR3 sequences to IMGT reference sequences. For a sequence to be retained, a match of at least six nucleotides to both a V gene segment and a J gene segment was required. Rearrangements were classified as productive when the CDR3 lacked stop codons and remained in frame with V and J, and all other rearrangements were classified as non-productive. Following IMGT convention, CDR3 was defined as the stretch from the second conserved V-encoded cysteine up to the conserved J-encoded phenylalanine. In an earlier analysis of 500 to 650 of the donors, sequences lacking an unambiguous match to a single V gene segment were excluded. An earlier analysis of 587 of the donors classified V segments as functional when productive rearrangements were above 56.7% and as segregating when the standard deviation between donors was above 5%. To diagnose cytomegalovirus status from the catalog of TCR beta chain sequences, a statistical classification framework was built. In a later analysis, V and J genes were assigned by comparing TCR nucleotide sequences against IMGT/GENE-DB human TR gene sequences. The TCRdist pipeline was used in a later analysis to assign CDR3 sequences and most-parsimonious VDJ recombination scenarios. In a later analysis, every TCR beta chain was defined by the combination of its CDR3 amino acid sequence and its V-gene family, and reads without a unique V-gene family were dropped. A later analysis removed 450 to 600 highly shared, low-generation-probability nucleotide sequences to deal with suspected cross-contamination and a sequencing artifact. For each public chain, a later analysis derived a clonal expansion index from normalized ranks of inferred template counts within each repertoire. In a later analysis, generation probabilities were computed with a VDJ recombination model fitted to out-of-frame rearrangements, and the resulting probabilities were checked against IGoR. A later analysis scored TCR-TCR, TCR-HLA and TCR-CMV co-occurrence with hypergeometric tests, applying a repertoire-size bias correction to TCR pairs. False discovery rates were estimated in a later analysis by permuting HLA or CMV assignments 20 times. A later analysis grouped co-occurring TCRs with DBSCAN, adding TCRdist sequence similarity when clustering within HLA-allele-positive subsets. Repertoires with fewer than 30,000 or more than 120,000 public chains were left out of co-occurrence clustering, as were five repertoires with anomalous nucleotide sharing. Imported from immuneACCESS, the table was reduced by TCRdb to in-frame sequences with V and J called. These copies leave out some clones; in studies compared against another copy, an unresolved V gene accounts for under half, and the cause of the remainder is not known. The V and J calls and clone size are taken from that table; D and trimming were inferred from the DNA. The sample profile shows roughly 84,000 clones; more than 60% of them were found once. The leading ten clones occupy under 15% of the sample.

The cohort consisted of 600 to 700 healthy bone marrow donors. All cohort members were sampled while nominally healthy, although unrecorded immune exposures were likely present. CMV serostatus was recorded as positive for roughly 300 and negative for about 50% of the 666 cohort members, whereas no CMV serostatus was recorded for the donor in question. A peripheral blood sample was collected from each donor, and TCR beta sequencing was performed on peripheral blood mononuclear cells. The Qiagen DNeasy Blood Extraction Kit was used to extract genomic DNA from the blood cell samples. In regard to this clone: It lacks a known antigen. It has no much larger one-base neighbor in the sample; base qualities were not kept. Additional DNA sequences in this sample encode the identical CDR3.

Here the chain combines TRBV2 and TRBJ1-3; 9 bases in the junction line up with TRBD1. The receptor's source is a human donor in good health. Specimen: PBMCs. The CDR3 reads CASSEDRGSGNTIYF. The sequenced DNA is TGTGCCAGCAGTGAGGACAGGGGCTCTGGAAACACCATATATTTT.